Following are 30 T cell receptor beta chains from one sample sequenced in a study of cytotoxic CD8 clonotypes in ibrutinib-treated CLL. Libraries were prepared by immunoSEQ multiplex PCR; TCRdb keeps only in-frame clonotypes and omits some of them. The sample has approximately 150,000 clones; 84% are singletons. The material was PBMCs, obtained after 24 months of ibrutinib treatment. These receptor sequences come from a human donor with chronic lymphocytic leukemia.

This chain connects TRBV7-2 to TRBJ2-3; D is unclear. The germline V gene encodes CDR1 SGHTA and CDR2 FQGNSA. V lost 1 base and J 1 base, leaving 12 bases between the germline ends. The CDR3 has 16 amino acids. The CDR3 loop is CASSLGAAVGTDTQYF. In nucleotides, the CDR3 is TGTGCCAGCAGCTTAGGTGCGGCCGTGGGCACAGATACGCAGTATTTT.

The chain is built from TRBV28 and TRBJ1-5, with D possibly being TRBD1 (6 bases). V gave up 4 bases and J gave up 7 bases, with 17 bases separating them. The CDR3 sequence is 15 residues long. The germline V gene encodes CDR1 MDHEN and CDR2 SYDVKM. The CDR3 loop reads CASSSQGFYTQPQHF. In DNA form, the CDR3 reads TGTGCCAGCAGTTCACAGGGTTTTTATACGCAGCCCCAGCATTTT.

The gene calls are TRBV9 and TRBJ1-4, with D maybe TRBD1 (5 bases). From germline, CDR1 is SGDLS and CDR2 YYNGEE. This CDR3 contains 15 residues. V was pared by 4 bases and J by 0 bases, with 10 bases between. The DNA for the CDR3 is TGTGCCAGCAGCCCCGGACAAACAACTAATGAAAAACTGTTTTTT. It codes for CASSPGQTTNEKLFF. Full variable domain (rest looked up from reference TRBV9 and TRBJ1-4): DSGVTQTPKHLITATGQRVTLRCSPRSGDLSVYWYQQSLDQGLQFLIQYYNGEERAKGNILERFSAQQFPDLHSELNLSSLELGDSALYFCASSPGQTTNEKLFFGSGTQLSVL.

The V and J genes are TRBV2 and TRBJ2-1; no clear D. Trimming shortened V by 8 bases and J by 6 bases, and 14 bases separated the two germline ends. Germline V gene data show CDR1 as SNHLY and CDR2 as FYNNEI. The CDR3 loop spans 13 amino acids. CDR3 sequence reads: CASSNSWLNEQFF. The CDR3 nucleotides are TGTGCCAGCTCCAATAGCTGGCTCAATGAGCAGTTCTTC.

The chain uses TRBV9 and TRBJ1-2; 9 bases fit TRBD1. The CDR3 spans 13 residues. Germline assignment: CDR1 SGDLS and CDR2 YYNGEE. The J segment lost 8 bases and the V segment lost 4 bases, leaving 6 bases of the junction unmatched. CDR3 coding DNA: TGTGCCAGCAGCCGACAGGGGGACGGAGGCTACACCTTC. It encodes CASSRQGDGGYTF.

This clone has just one count. The chain uses TRBV10-3 and TRBJ2-5; TRBD2 is a possible D gene (5 bases). From germline, CDR1 is ENHRY and CDR2 SYGVKD. CDR3 length equals 17 residues. Deletions cut 0 bases from V and 1 base from J, with 15 bases between. CDR3 sequence (DNA): TGTGCCATCAGTGAGTCGTTTTCGGGGATCGGCCAAGAGACCCAGTACTTC. Amino acid sequence: CAISESFSGIGQETQYF.

The V and J genes are TRBV28 and TRBJ2-4; D is ambiguous. Deletions cut 4 bases from V and 0 bases from J, with 13 bases between. CDR1 and CDR2 from the germline V gene are MDHEN and SYDVKM. The CDR3 extends over 16 amino acids. The CDR3 here is CASSSYLTVAKNIQYF. The CDR3 DNA sequence: TGTGCCAGCAGTTCCTATCTGACCGTAGCCAAAAACATTCAGTACTTC.

The CDR3 region has the DNA TGTGCCAGCAGTCAACTTGGACAGGGGGTTTATGAGCAGTACTTC. It encodes CASSQLGQGVYEQYF. This chain connects TRBV27 to TRBJ2-7; 10 bases line up with TRBD1. Germline CDR1 and CDR2: MNHEY and SMNVEV (reference sequence). The CDR3 contains 15 residues. Unmatched junction bases numbered 11, after V lost 5 bases and J lost 7 bases.

The chain has TRBV9 and TRBJ1-1; D remains ambiguous. The CDR3 sequence is 13 residues long. Germline V gene data show CDR1 as SGDLS and CDR2 as YYNGEE. V lost 3 bases to trimming and J lost 6 bases, with 12 bases between them. CDR3 protein: CASSAQSKAEAFF. For the CDR3, the DNA is TGTGCCAGCAGCGCCCAGTCAAAGGCTGAAGCTTTCTTT.

This rearrangement joins TRBV27 to TRBJ2-1, with TRBD2 identical over 9 bases. V lost 4 bases and J lost 3; bases outside the gene matches: 4. Germline V gene sequence: CDR1 MNHEY, CDR2 SMNVEV (reference sequence). The CDR3 consists of 15 residues. This CDR3 is CASSYRSGSYNEQFF. The CDR3 nucleotides are TGTGCCAGCAGTTACCGTAGCGGGAGCTACAATGAGCAGTTCTTC.

This clone has only a few counts. V and J are TRBV6-1 and TRBJ1-4; tentatively, D is TRBD1 (6 bases). Per germline, CDR1 MNHNS and CDR2 SASEGT. The CDR3 sequence is 16 residues long. V was shortened by 1 base and J by 4 bases, with 13 bases between the two germline ends. CDR3 in DNA: TGTGCCAGCAGTGAAGTGTATCAGGGGTTTAATGAAAAACTGTTTTTT. Translated, it gives CASSEVYQGFNEKLFF.

This clone appeared a single time. The CDR3 loop reads CASSLSRGNGSPLHF. As DNA, the CDR3 is TGTGCCAGCAGCTTAAGCCGGGGCAATGGATCACCCCTCCACTTT. The chain has TRBV7-3 and TRBJ1-6; tentatively, D is TRBD1 (5 bases). V lost 1 base to trimming and J lost 10 bases, with 14 bases between them. Germline assignment: CDR1 SGHTA and CDR2 FQGTGA. CDR3 length: 15 amino acids. The entire variable domain, with the rest obtained from reference TRBV7-3 and TRBJ1-6, is as follows: GAGVSQTPSNKVTEKGKYVELRCDPISGHTALYWYRQSLGQGPEFLIYFQGTGAADDSGLPNDRFFAVRPEGSVSTLKIQRTERGDSAVYLCASSLSRGNGSPLHFGNGTRLTVT.

This chain connects TRBV4-3 to TRBJ1-1; D uncertain. Germline V gives CDR1 LGHNA, CDR2 YSLEER. The CDR3 is 15 amino acids. V lost 1 base and J lost 0, with 9 bases in between. The CDR3 reads CASSQGNRVNTEAFF. As DNA, the CDR3 is TGCGCCAGCAGCCAAGGAAACAGAGTGAACACTGAAGCTTTCTTT.

This sequence joins TRBV6-1 and TRBJ2-7, with TRBD2 identical over 12 bases. The CDR3 totals 16 residues. V lost 4 bases and J lost 3; bases outside the gene matches: 7. The germline V gene has CDR1 MNHNS and CDR2 SASEGT. The CDR3 region is CASSVSTSGSFYEQYF. The CDR3 DNA sequence: TGTGCCAGCAGTGTCTCGACTAGCGGGAGTTTCTACGAGCAGTACTTC.

As regards this clone: The identical CDR3 is also encoded by other nucleotide sequences in the sample. This chain joins TRBV18 and TRBJ1-1; D not resolved. Trimming cost V 2 bases and J 0 bases, with 4 bases left between them. The V gene's germline CDR1 is KGHSH and CDR2 LQKENI. The CDR3 spans 13 residues. The CDR3 spells CASSPGMNTEAFF. The CDR3 bases are TGTGCCAGCTCACCAGGTATGAACACTGAAGCTTTCTTT.

V and J are TRBV5-6 and TRBJ2-4, with 10 bases that match TRBD1. This CDR3 is 13 amino acids long. V was pared by 4 bases and J by 7 bases, with 2 bases of the junction left unmatched. Germline assignment: CDR1 SGHDT and CDR2 YYEEEE. CDR3 loop: CASSATGGNIQYF. The CDR3 DNA reads as TGTGCCAGCAGCGCGACAGGGGGCAACATTCAGTACTTC. The complete variable domain, with remaining parts taken from reference TRBV5-6 and TRBJ2-4, reads DAGVTQSPTHLIKTRGQQVTLRCSPKSGHDTVSWYQQALGQGPQFIFQYYEEEERQRGNFPDRFSGHQFPNYSSELNVNALLLGDSALYLCASSATGGNIQYFGAGTRLSVL.

The chain has TRBV11-3 and TRBJ1-6; perhaps TRBD1 as D (6 bases). The CDR3 length is 15 residues. Per germline, CDR1 SGHNT and CDR2 YENEEA. The V and J ends lost 3 bases and 9 bases respectively, with 15 bases between them. CDR3: CASSLSPGAGSPLHF. For the CDR3, the DNA is TGTGCCAGCAGCTTGTCACCAGGGGCTGGTTCACCCCTCCACTTT.

This chain links TRBV18 with TRBJ2-1; D call uncertain. The V and J ends lost 3 bases and 7 bases respectively, with 13 bases between them. The CDR3 has 14 amino acids. Germline V lookup: CDR1 KGHSH, CDR2 LQKENI. The CDR3 DNA follows: TGTGCCAGCTCACCGCTGGCAGGCAGTAATGAGCAGTTCTTC. Translating it yields CASSPLAGSNEQFF.

The J gene is TRBJ2-3, the V gene TRBV27, with 7 nucleotides matching TRBD1. V lost 2 bases and J lost 4; bases outside the gene matches: 15. Per the germline V gene, CDR1 is MNHEY and CDR2 is SMNVEV (reference sequence). This CDR3 has 18 residues. The CDR3 nucleotides are TGTGCCAGCAGTTTAGTTGCCTTCGCGACACAGGGGTCAGATACGCAGTATTTT. As protein: CASSLVAFATQGSDTQYF.

The J gene is TRBJ2-3, the V gene TRBV5-1; 8 bases fit TRBD2. The CDR3 contains 14 residues. V dropped 7 bases and J dropped 3; count of bases not matched to a gene: 7. In germline, CDR1 is SGHRS, CDR2 YFSETQ. The CDR3 protein is CASRRGAGTDTQYF. The CDR3 nucleotides read TGCGCCAGCCGGCGGGGGGCGGGGACAGATACGCAGTATTTT.

The J gene is TRBJ1-4, the V gene TRBV5-5; 7 bases match TRBD1. The CDR3 contains 15 residues. Germline V gene sequence: CDR1 SGHKS, CDR2 YYEKEE (reference sequence). With V trimmed by 0 bases and J by 7 bases, 6 bases remained unmatched. The CDR3 loop is CASSLGQGWGEKLFF. In DNA form, the CDR3 reads TGTGCCAGCAGCTTGGGACAGGGATGGGGTGAAAAACTGTTTTTT.

The gene calls are TRBV11-2 and TRBJ2-3; D is perhaps TRBD1 or TRBD2 (5 bases each). The CDR3 contains 14 residues. Trimming removed 1 base from V and 6 bases from J, with 11 bases in between. CDR1 and CDR2 from the germline V gene are SGHAT and FQNNGV. The CDR3 DNA is TGTGCCAGCAGCTTAGGACGGGGCCGTGATACGCAGTATTTT. This gives the protein CASSLGRGRDTQYF.

The chain is built from TRBV7-6 and TRBJ2-2; TRBD2 matches at 12 bases. V shed 5 bases, J shed 6 bases, and the junction held 10 bases outside the gene matches. Germline V CDR1 and CDR2: SGHVS, FNYEAQ. This CDR3 region has 17 residues. As DNA, the CDR3 is TGTGCCAGCAGCCCATCACTACTAGCGGGAGGCGCCGGGGAGCTGTTTTTT. It specifies CASSPSLLAGGAGELFF.

The V call is TRBV5-1, the J call TRBJ2-1; 9 bases are shared with TRBD1. V lost 2 bases, J lost 9 bases, and 9 bases stayed unmatched. The CDR3 totals 15 residues. Germline values: CDR1 SGHRS, CDR2 YFSETQ. The CDR3 coding sequence is TGCGCCAGCAGCTTTCTACCGGGACAGGGTACTGAGCAGTTCTTC. It encodes CASSFLPGQGTEQFF.

This chain uses TRBV11-1 with TRBJ2-1; 9 bases match TRBD2. The CDR3 consists of 17 residues. Germline trimming cut 5 bases from V and 7 bases from J; bases unmatched to any gene: 15. The germline gives CDR1 SGHAT, CDR2 FQDESV (reference sequence). The CDR3 loop reads CASSAVNRAGGINEQFF. Here the CDR3 DNA reads TGTGCCAGCAGCGCCGTTAATCGCGCGGGGGGGATAAATGAGCAGTTCTTC.

V usage is TRBV7-3 and J usage is TRBJ2-7; a weak D match, TRBD1 (5 bases). Per the germline V gene, CDR1 is SGHTA and CDR2 is FQGTGA. This CDR3 contains 13 residues. The V end lost 3 bases, the J end lost 2 bases, and 8 bases lay between the germline ends. DNA for the CDR3: TGTGCCAGCAGCTTGGGCAGGGCCTACGAGCAGTACTTC. It is translated as CASSLGRAYEQYF.

The chain recombines TRBV19 with TRBJ2-2, with 11 bases aligning to TRBD2. CDR3 length: 19 residues. J was trimmed by 3 bases and V by 4 bases; bases with no gene match: 13. The germline V gene encodes CDR1 LNHDA and CDR2 SQIVND (reference sequence). This CDR3 reads CASSKSPPSGGPYTGELFF. CDR3 DNA: TGTGCCAGTAGTAAAAGCCCCCCTAGCGGGGGGCCGTACACCGGGGAGCTGTTTTTT.

The CDR3 region is CASSVIRGVNTEAFF. CDR3 bases: TGTGCCAGCAGCGTAATAAGGGGGGTAAACACTGAAGCTTTCTTT. The chain combines TRBV9 with TRBJ1-1, with D possibly TRBD1 on 6 matching bases. The ends were cut back, 1 base at V and 2 bases at J, with 12 bases in the middle. Germline CDR1 reads SGDLS; CDR2 reads YYNGEE. The CDR3 loop spans 15 amino acids.

This rearrangement joins TRBV7-2 to TRBJ1-4, with 9 bases matching TRBD1. Germline-derived CDR1 and CDR2 are SGHTA and FQGNSA. The CDR3 length is 14 residues. Germline trimming cut 6 bases from V and 7 bases from J; bases unmatched to any gene: 6. CDR3 bases: TGTGCCAGCAGGGGAGGGACAGGGAGTGAAAAACTGTTTTTT. It specifies CASRGGTGSEKLFF.

In its sample, this clone was seen a few times. V and J are TRBV6-5 and TRBJ1-5; D is unclear. The germline gives CDR1 MNHEY, CDR2 SVGAGI. The V end was cut by 6 bases, the J end by 9 bases, with 15 bases between. The CDR3 covers 13 residues. The CDR3, as DNA: TGTGCCAGCAGCGACTCCTGGCGTTCGCCCCAGCATTTT. This encodes CASSDSWRSPQHF.